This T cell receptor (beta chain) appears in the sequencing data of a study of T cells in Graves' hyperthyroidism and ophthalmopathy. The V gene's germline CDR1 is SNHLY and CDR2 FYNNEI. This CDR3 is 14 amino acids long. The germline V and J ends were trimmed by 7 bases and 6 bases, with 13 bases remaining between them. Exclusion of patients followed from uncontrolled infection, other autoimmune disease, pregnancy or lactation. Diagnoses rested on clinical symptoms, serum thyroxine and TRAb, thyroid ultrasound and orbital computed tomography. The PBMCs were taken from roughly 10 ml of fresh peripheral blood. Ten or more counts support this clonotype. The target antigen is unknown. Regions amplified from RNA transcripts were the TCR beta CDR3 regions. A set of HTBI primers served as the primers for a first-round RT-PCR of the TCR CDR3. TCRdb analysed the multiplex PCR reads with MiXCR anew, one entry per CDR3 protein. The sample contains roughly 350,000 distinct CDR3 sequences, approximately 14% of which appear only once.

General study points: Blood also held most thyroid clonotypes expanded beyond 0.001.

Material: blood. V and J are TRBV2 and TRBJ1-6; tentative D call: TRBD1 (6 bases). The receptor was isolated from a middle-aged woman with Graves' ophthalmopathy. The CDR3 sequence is CASNLQGTNSPLHF. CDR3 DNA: TGTGCCAGCAACTTACAGGGCACTAATTCACCCCTCCACTTT.